A selection of T cell receptor beta chains follows, all from one sample in a study of cytomegalovirus exposure and HLA in healthy donors. Sequenced by immunoSEQ multiplex PCR; TCRdb stores in-frame clones only, minus some. The table records around 130,000 clones, around three quarters of them present only once. Sequencing was done on a sample of PBMCs. These receptors originate from a man younger than 45 in good health and CMV-seronegative. Each CDR3 is given with its conserved first and last residue. The order of the fields is V gene, J gene, D gene, clone size, CDR3 DNA, CDR3 protein. A D gene is named only where the DNA matches it firmly. Some rows have no size entry. The others give once, few or many, or a class for an expanded clone.

TRBV27	TRBJ2-1	NA	NA	TGTGCCAGCAGTTTTATTCTAGCAGAAGTGTACAATGAGCAGTTCTTC	CASSFILAEVYNEQFF
TRBV10-2	TRBJ2-7	TRBD2	NA	TGCGCCAGCAGTGGCCAGACGAGGCCTAGCGGGGAGCAGTACTTC	CASSGQTRPSGEQYF
TRBV27	TRBJ1-5	NA	NA	TGTGCCAGCAGTTCCCGGGTCGGCAATCAGCCCCAGCATTTT	CASSSRVGNQPQHF
TRBV29-1	TRBJ1-1	NA	NA	TGCAGCGTTGTGGGGCGAAACACTGAAGCTTTCTTT	CSVVGRNTEAFF
TRBV6-5	TRBJ2-7	NA	few	TGTGCCAGCAGTTATTCGGGGGTTCCCCTCTACGAGCAGTACTTC	CASSYSGVPLYEQYF
TRBV11-2	TRBJ1-1	TRBD1	few	TGTGCCAGCAGCGGCGGGACAGCGGCTGAAGCTTTCTTT	CASSGGTAAEAFF
TRBV28	TRBJ2-7	NA	NA	TGTGCCAGCAGTTTAGGGGAGTACGAGCAGTACTTC	CASSLGEYEQYF
TRBV5-1	TRBJ1-1	TRBD1	NA	TGCGCCAGCAGCCAGGCCGGGACAGTGAACACTGAAGCTTTCTTT	CASSQAGTVNTEAFF
TRBV18	TRBJ2-1	TRBD1	NA	TGTGCCAGCTCTCTCCGGGACAGGGATTACAATGAGCAGTTCTTC	CASSLRDRDYNEQFF
TRBV5-1	TRBJ1-2	NA	NA	TGCGCCAGCAGCTTGGCCGAGGGTATCACCTTC	CASSLAEGITF
TRBV4-3	TRBJ2-3	TRBD1	NA	TGCGCCAGCAGCCAAGATATTCGGGACAGGGGCACAGATACGCAGTATTTT	CASSQDIRDRGTDTQYF
TRBV7-3	TRBJ2-1	TRBD1	few	TGTGCCAGCAGCTCGGGACAGACCTACAATGAGCAGTTCTTC	CASSSGQTYNEQFF
TRBV6-5	TRBJ2-3	TRBD2	NA	TGTGCCAGCAGTTTAGGGAGCGGGGGGGAAGATACGCAGTATTTT	CASSLGSGGEDTQYF
TRBV29-1	TRBJ1-4	NA	NA	TGCAGCGTTTTCATAGCTGAAAAACTGTTTTTT	CSVFIAEKLFF
TRBV5-1	TRBJ2-3	NA	NA	TGCGCCAGCAGCTTTCCAGGAGGCGATACGCAGTATTTT	CASSFPGGDTQYF
TRBV19	TRBJ1-1	TRBD1	few	TGTGCCAGTAGATGGACCAGGGGGATGAACACTGAAGCTTTCTTT	CASRWTRGMNTEAFF
TRBV2	TRBJ1-2	TRBD1	NA	TGTGCCAGCATGATACAGGGGAAGGGCTATGGCTACACCTTC	CASMIQGKGYGYTF
TRBV6-4	TRBJ1-5	NA	NA	TGTGCCAGCAGATTCCCCAGGAATCAGCCCCAGCATTTT	CASRFPRNQPQHF
TRBV11-1	TRBJ2-7	NA	few	TGTGCCAGCAGCTTATCATCTGGGGGCGATCGAGACGAGCAGTACTTC	CASSLSSGGDRDEQYF
TRBV10-3	TRBJ2-1	NA	NA	TGTGCCATCGTGTCGGAGCCCTCCTACAATGAGCAGTTCTTC	CAIVSEPSYNEQFF
TRBV6-6	TRBJ1-1	TRBD1	NA	TGTGCCAGCAGTCGGACAGGGACCACTGAAGCTTTCTTT	CASSRTGTTEAFF
TRBV2	TRBJ2-5	TRBD1	NA	TGTGCCAGCAGTACCCAACGGGGACAGGGGGCCCAAGAGACCCAGTACTTC	CASSTQRGQGAQETQYF
TRBV10-3	TRBJ2-2	NA	once	TGTGCCATCAACGACCTGGGGCCAAGGGGCGGGGAGCTGTTTTTT	CAINDLGPRGGELFF
TRBV5-1	TRBJ2-1	NA	NA	TGCGCCAGCAGCTTGTCGGGATGGTACAATGAGCAGTTCTTC	CASSLSGWYNEQFF
TRBV19	TRBJ2-7	TRBD2	NA	TGTGCCAGTAACAAAGGACTAGCGGGAGGAACAGACGAGCAGTACTTC	CASNKGLAGGTDEQYF
TRBV30	TRBJ2-7	NA	NA	TGTGCCTGGAGGTCCAAGGGGTCCACCTACGAGCAGTACTTC	CAWRSKGSTYEQYF
TRBV28	TRBJ2-1	NA	NA	TGTGCCAGCGTTAGACAGGTTGAACCCAATGAGCAGTTCTTC	CASVRQVEPNEQFF
TRBV28	TRBJ2-3	NA	once	TGTGCCAGCAGTTCCCCTGGCAGAGATACGCAGTATTTT	CASSSPGRDTQYF
TRBV5-1	TRBJ1-1	NA	NA	TGCGCCAGCAGCTTGGGAGGCGGGGGGCGGAACACTGAAGCTTTCTTT	CASSLGGGGRNTEAFF
TRBV5-1	TRBJ1-2	NA	NA	TGCGCCAGCAGCTTCGGGGCTAACTATGGCTACACCTTC	CASSFGANYGYTF
TRBV6-1	TRBJ1-5	NA	once	TGTGCCAGCCGGAGAGGGCCCAATCAGCCCCAGCATTTT	CASRRGPNQPQHF
TRBV5-4	TRBJ2-4	NA	NA	TGTGCCAGCAGCGCGAACAGGGAGGGTGCCAAAAACATTCAGTACTTC	CASSANREGAKNIQYF
TRBV5-4	TRBJ2-1	TRBD1	NA	TGTGCCAGCAGCATTGACAGGGAAGCCTACAATGAGCAGTTCTTC	CASSIDREAYNEQFF
TRBV28	TRBJ2-1	TRBD2	once	TGTGCCAGCATCCTGGGGACTAGCGGGAGGAATGAGCAGTTCTTC	CASILGTSGRNEQFF
TRBV7-9	TRBJ2-3	TRBD1	NA	TGTGCCAGCTTCCGGTACAGGGGTGACGGGACAGATACGCAGTATTTT	CASFRYRGDGTDTQYF
TRBV11-2	TRBJ2-2	TRBD2	NA	TGTGCCAGCAGCGGGACTAGCGGGGTGGACGGGGAGCTGTTTTTT	CASSGTSGVDGELFF
TRBV4-2	TRBJ1-2	NA	few	TGTGCCAGCAGCCAAGCATGGGGCCGGGACACCAGTTTCGGTAACTATGGCTACACCTTC	CASSQAWGRDTSFGNYGYTF